This T cell receptor beta chain was sequenced during a study of blood T cell repertoires in COVID-19. Overall study context: Donors in the United States, Italy and Spain gave samples during acute or convalescent COVID-19. T cells, B-cell-depleted T cells, or PBMCs supplied cDNA or gDNA.

This clone was picked up a small number of times. How the authors handled the data: Amplification of reference gene primers provided the estimated nucleated cell counts. Repertoires were generated with immunoSEQ multiplex PCR, while TCRdb's copy carries only in-frame clones and drops some. V, J and clone size are taken as reported in that table, and D and trimming were inferred from the DNA itself. The table lists fewer than 250,000 clones, roughly four fifths of them singletons. CDR1 is MGHRA, CDR2 YSYEKL, per germline. Trimming stripped 1 base from V and 0 bases from J, with 13 bases between. The length of the CDR3 is 17 residues.

The material sequenced was peripheral blood. The TCR sequence derives from a woman in her 40s with acute or convalescent COVID-19. V usage is TRBV4-1 and J usage is TRBJ2-1, with a possible D match to TRBD2 (6 bases). This CDR3 reads CASSQANMGGSYNEQFF. The CDR3 bases are TGCGCCAGCAGCCAAGCTAACATGGGGGGCTCCTACAATGAGCAGTTCTTC.